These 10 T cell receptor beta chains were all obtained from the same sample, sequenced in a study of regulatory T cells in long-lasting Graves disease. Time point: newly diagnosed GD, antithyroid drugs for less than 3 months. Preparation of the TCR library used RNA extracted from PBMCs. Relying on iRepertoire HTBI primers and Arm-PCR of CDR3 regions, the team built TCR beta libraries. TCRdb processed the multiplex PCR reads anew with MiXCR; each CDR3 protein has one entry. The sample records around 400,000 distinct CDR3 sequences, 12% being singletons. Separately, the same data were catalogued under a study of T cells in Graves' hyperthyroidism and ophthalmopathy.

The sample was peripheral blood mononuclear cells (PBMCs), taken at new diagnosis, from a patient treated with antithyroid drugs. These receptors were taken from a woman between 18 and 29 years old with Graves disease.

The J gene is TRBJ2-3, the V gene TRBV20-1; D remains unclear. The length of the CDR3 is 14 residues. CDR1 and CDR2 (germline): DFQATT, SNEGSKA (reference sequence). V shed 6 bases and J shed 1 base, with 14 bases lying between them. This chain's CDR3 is CSALQPAGTDTQYF. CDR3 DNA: TGCAGTGCCCTACAGCCGGCCGGCACAGATACGCAGTATTTT.

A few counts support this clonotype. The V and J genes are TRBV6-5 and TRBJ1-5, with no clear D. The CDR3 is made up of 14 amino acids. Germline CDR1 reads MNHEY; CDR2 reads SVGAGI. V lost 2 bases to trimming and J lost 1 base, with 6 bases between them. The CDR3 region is CASSYVSSNQPQHF. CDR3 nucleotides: TGTGCCAGCAGTTACGTTTCGAGCAATCAGCCCCAGCATTTT.

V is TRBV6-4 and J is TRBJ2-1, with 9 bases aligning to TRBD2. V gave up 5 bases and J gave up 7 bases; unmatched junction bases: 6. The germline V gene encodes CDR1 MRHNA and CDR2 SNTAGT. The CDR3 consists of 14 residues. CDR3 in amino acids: CASSQREEVNEQFF. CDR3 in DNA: TGTGCCAGCAGTCAGCGGGAGGAGGTAAATGAGCAGTTCTTC.

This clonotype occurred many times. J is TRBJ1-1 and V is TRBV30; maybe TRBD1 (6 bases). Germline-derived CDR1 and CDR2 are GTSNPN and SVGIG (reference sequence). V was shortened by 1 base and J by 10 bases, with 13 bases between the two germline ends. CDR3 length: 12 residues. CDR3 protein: CAWSGGALGAFF. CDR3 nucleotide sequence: TGTGCCTGGAGTGGGGGGGCGCTGGGAGCTTTCTTT. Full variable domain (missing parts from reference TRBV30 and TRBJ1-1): SQTIHQWPATLVQPVGSPLSLECTVEGTSNPNLYWYRQAAGRGLQLLFYSVGIGQISSEVPQNLSASRPQDRQFILSSKKLLLSDSGFYLCAWSGGALGAFFGQGTRLTVV.

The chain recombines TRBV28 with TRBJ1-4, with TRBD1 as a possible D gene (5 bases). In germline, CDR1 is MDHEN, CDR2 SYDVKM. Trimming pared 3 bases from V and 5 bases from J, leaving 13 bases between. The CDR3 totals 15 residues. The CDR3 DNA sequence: TGTGCCAGCAGTTTTGATTCAGGGCTGAATGAAAAACTGTTTTTT. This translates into CASSFDSGLNEKLFF.

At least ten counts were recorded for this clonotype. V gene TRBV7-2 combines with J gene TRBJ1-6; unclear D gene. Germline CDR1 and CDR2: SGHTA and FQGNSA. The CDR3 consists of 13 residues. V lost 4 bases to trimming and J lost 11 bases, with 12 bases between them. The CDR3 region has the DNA TGTGCCAGCAGCTCCCCAATGAGGACACCCCTCCACTTT. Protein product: CASSSPMRTPLHF.

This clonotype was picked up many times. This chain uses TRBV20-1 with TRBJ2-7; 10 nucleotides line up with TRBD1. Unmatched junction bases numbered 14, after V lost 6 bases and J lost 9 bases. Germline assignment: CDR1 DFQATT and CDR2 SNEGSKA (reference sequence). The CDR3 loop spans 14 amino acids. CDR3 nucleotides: TGCAGTGCCAACCCGGGACAGGGGCGAGCGAGGCAGTACTTC. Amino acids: CSANPGQGRARQYF.

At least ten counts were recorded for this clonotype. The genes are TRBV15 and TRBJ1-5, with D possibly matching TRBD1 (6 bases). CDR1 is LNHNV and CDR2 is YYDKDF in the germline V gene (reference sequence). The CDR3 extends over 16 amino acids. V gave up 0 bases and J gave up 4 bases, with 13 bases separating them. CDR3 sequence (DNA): TGTGCCACCAGCAGAGATTTGAGTCAGGGGAATCAGCCCCAGCATTTT. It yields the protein CATSRDLSQGNQPQHF.

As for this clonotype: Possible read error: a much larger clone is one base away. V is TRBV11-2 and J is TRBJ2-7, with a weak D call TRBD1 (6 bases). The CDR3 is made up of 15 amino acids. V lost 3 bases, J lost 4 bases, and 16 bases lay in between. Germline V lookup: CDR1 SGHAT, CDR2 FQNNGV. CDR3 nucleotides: TGTGCCAGCAGCTTGGGGGCAGGGGCCCCTTACGAGCAGTACTTC. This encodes CASSLGAGAPYEQYF.

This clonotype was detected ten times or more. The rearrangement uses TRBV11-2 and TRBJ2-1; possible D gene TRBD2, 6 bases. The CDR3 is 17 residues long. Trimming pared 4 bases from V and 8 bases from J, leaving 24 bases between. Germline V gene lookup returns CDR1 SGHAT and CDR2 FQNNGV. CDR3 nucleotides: TGTGCCAGCAGCTCCCTCATTCGGGGGATCGGGAATTATGAGCAGTTCTTC. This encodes CASSSLIRGIGNYEQFF.